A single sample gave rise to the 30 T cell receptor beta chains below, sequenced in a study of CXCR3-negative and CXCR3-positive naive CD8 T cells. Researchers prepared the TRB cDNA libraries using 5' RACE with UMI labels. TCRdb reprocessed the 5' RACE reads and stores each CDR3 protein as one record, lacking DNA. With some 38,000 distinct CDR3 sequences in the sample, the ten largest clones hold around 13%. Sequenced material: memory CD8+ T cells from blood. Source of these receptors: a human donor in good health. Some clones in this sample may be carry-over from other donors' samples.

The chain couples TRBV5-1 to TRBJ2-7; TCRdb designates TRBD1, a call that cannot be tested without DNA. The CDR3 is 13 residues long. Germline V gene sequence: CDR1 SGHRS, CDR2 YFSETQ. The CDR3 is CASALGTAHEQYF. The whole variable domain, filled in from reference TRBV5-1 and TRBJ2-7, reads KAGVTQTPRYLIKTRGQQVTLSCSPISGHRSVSWYQQTPGQGLQFLFEYFSETQRNKGNFPGRFSGRQFSNSRSEMNVSTLELGDSALYLCASALGTAHEQYFGPGTRLTVT.

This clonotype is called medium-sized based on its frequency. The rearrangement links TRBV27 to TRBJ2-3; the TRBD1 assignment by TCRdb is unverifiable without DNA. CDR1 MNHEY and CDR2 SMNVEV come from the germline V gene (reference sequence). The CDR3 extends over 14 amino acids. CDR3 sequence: CASTPGAYPDTQYF.

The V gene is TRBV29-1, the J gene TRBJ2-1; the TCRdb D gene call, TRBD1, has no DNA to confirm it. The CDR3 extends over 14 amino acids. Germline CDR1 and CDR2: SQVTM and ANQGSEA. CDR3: CSVLPPRDYNEQFF.

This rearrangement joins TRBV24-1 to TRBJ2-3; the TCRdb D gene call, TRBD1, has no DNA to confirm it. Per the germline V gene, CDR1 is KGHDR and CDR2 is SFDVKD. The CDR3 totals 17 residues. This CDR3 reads CATSDPTGTGEMDTQYF.

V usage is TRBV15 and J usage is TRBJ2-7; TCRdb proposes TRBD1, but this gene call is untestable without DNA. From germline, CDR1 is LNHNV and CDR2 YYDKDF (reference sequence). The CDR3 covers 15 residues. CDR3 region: CATSSGTGGSYEQYF. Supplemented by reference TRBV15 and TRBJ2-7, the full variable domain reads DAMVIQNPRYQVTQFGKPVTLSCSQTLNHNVMYWYQQKSSQAPKLLFHYYDKDFNNEADTPDNFQSRRPNTSFCFLDIRSPGLGDTAMYLCATSSGTGGSYEQYFGPGTRLTVT.

CDR3 region: CASSAGLAGRDQPQHF. The J gene is TRBJ1-5, the V gene TRBV6-2 or TRBV6-3. Germline V gene lookup returns CDR1 MNHEY and CDR2 SVGEGT. CDR3 length equals 16 residues.

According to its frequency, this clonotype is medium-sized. This CDR3 reads CASSFLAAEADTQYF. This rearrangement joins TRBV5-5 to TRBJ2-3; the TCRdb call, TRBD2, lacks DNA for checking. The CDR3 has 15 amino acids. Germline V gene lookup returns CDR1 SGHKS and CDR2 YYEKEE (reference sequence).

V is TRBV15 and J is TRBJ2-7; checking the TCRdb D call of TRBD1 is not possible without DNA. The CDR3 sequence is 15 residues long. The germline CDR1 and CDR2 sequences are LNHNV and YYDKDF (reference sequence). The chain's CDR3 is CATSGQGTQPYEQYF.

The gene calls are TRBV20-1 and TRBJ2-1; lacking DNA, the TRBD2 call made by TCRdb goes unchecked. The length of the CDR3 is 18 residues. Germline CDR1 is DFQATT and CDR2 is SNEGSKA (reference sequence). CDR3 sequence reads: CSAETSGLYPSSYNEQFF.

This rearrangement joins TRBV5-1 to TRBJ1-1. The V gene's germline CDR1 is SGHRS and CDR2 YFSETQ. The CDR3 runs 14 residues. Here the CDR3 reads CASSLWGSGTEAFF.

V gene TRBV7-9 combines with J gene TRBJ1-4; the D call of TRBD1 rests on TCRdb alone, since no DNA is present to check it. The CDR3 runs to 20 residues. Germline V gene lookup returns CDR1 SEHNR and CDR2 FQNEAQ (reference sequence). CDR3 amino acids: CASSSNFGQGFSGPSEKLFF.

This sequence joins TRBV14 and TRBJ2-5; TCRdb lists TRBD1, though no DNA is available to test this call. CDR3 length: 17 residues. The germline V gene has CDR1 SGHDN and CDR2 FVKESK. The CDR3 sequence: CASSQDGVRDYQETQYF.

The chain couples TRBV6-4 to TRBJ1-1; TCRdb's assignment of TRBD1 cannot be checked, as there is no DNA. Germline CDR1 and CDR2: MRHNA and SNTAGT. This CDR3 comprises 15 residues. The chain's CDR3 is CASRKRTGLNTEAFF.

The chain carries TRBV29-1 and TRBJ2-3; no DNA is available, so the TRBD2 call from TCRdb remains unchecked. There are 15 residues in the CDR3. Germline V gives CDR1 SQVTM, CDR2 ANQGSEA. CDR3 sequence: CSARAGGSVTDTQYF.

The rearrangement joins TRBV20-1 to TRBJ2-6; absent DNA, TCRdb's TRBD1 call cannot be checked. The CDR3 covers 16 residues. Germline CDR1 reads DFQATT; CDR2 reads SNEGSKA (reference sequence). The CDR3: CIAELGGPSGANVLTF.

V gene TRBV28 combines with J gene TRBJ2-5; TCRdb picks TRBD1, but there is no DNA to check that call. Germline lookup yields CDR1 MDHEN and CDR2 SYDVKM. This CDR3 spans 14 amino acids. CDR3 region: CASSLFGQGETQYF.

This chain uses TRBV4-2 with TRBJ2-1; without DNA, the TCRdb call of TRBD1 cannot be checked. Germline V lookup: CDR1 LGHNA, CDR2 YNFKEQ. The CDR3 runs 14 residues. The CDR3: CASSQGDSPNEQFF.

The CDR3 here is CSAREFGDGTRWEWYF. The genes are TRBV20-1 and TRBJ2-5; TCRdb reports TRBD2, a call that lacks DNA to check it against. Germline V gene sequence: CDR1 DFQATT, CDR2 SNEGSKA (reference sequence). This CDR3 is 16 amino acids long.

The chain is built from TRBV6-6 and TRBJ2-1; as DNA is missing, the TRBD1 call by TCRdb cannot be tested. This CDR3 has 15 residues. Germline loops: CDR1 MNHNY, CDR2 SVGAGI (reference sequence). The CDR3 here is CASSYAIEQGSEQFF.

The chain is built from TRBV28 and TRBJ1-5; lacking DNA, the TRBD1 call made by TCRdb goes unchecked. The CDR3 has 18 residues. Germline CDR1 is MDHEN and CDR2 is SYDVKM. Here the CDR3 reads CASTLHRGTPQGNQPQHF.

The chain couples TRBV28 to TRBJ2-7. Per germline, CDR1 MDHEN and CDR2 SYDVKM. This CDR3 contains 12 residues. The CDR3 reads CASSLSSHEQYF.

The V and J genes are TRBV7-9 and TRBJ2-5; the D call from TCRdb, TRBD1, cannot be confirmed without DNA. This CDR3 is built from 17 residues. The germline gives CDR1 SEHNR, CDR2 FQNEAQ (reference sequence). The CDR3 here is CASSAYPRDIEQETQYF.

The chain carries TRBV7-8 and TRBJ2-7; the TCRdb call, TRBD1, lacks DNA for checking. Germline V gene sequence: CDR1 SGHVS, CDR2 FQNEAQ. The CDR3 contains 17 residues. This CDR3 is CASSLPPNAATSYEQYF.

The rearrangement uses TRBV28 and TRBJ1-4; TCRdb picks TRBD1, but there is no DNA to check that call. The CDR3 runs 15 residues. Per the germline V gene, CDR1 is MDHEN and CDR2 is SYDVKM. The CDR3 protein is CASSYTTAEYEKLFF.

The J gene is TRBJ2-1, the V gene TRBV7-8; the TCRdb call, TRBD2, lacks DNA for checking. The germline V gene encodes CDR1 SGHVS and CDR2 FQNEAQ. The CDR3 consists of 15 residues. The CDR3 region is CASSPTSGAYNEQFF.

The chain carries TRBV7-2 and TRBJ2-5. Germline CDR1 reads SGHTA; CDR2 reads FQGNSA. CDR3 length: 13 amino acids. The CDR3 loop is CASSLNYGETQYF.

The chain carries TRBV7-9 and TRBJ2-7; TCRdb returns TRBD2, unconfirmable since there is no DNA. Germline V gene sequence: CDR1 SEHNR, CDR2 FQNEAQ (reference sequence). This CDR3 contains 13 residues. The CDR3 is CASSPAATYEQYF.

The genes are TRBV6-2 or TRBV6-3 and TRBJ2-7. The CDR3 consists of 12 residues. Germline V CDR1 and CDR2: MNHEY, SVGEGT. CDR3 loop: CASSYRTDEQYF.

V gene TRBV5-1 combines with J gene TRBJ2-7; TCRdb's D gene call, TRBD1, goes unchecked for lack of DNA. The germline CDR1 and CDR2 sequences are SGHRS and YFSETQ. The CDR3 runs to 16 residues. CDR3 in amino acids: CASSFPVDRGGYEQYF.

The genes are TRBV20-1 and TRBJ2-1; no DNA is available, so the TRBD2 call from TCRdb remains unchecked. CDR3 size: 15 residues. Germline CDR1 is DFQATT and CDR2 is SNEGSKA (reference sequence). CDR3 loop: CSARSIAGDNNEQFF.